The 9 T cell receptor beta chains given below trace back to one sample, sequenced in a study of Graves' ophthalmopathy and Graves' hyperthyroidism. Using RNA transcripts, the TCR beta CDR3 regions were amplified. HTBI-primed RT-PCR formed the first round, and a multiplex PCR formed the second. TCRdb called the multiplex PCR reads again in MiXCR, with one record for every CDR3 protein. The table lists about 220,000 distinct CDR3 sequences, 20% to 25% of them singletons. Sequenced sample: peripheral blood. The receptors shown here come from a woman in her fifties or sixties with Graves' ophthalmopathy.

This clonotype came up many times. The chain combines TRBV28 with TRBJ2-7, with D uncertain. V was pared by 1 base and J by 2 bases, with 9 bases between. The CDR3 consists of 14 residues. Germline-derived CDR1 and CDR2 are MDHEN and SYDVKM. Written as DNA, the CDR3 is TGTGCCAGCAGTTTATTGTCAGAGACCTACGAGCAGTACTTC. Translated: CASSLLSETYEQYF.

In its sample, this clonotype was seen many times. This chain connects TRBV28 to TRBJ2-2; D unresolved. This CDR3 is built from 13 residues. The V gene lost 4 bases and the J gene lost 11 bases, with 14 bases spanning the gap. The germline V gene has CDR1 MDHEN and CDR2 SYDVKM. The CDR3 DNA reads TGTGCCAGCAGTTACCCAGGCTATATCGAGCTGTTTTTT. Residues: CASSYPGYIELFF. The variable domain in full, with the rest retrieved from reference TRBV28 and TRBJ2-2, is DVKVTQSSRYLVKRTGEKVFLECVQDMDHENMFWYRQDPGLGLRLIYFSYDVKMKEKGDIPEGYSVSREKKERFSLILESASTNQTSMYLCASSYPGYIELFFGEGSRLTVL.

This clonotype was recorded many times. This sequence joins TRBV6-5 and TRBJ2-7; 11 bases align to TRBD2. The germline V gene encodes CDR1 MNHEY and CDR2 SVGAGI. The CDR3 runs to 18 residues. V dropped 7 bases and J dropped 0; count of bases not matched to a gene: 14. CDR3 sequence (DNA): TGTGCCAGCACCTCTGGGCTAGCGGGAGGCCTTAGCTCCTACGAGCAGTACTTC. It encodes CASTSGLAGGLSSYEQYF.

As for this clonotype: A read error is possible here, since a much larger clone lies one base away. The V and J genes are TRBV14 and TRBJ2-5; 7 bases map to TRBD1. Germline V gene lookup returns CDR1 SGHDN and CDR2 FVKESK. The CDR3 extends over 15 amino acids. CDR3 amino acids: CASSRTTGPQEIQYF. The CDR3 bases are TGTGCCAGCAGTCGCACGACAGGGCCCCAGGAGATCCAGTACTTC.

This clonotype showed up many times. J is TRBJ2-2 and V is TRBV6-2 or TRBV6-3; D may be TRBD1 (6 bases). The germline gives CDR1 MNHEY, CDR2 SVGEGT. V shed 2 bases and J shed 5 bases, with 12 bases lying between them. The CDR3 runs to 15 residues. The CDR3 protein is CASSYQGLGTGELFF. The CDR3 DNA reads as TGTGCCAGCAGTTACCAGGGGCTGGGGACCGGGGAGCTGTTTTTT.

This clonotype appeared many times. V and J are TRBV6-1 and TRBJ2-7; D remains ambiguous. Germline V lookup: CDR1 MNHNS, CDR2 SASEGT. The V end lost 8 bases, the J end lost 2 bases, and 10 bases lay between the germline ends. This CDR3 contains 12 residues. The CDR3 loop is CASGATTYEQYF. CDR3 nucleotide sequence: TGTGCCAGCGGCGCCACTACCTACGAGCAGTACTTC.

This clonotype came up once. The rearrangement joins TRBV27 to TRBJ2-7; 11 bases fit TRBD1. CDR3 length equals 16 residues. Germline V gene lookup returns CDR1 MNHEY and CDR2 SMNVEV (reference sequence). Germline trimming cut 4 bases from V and 7 bases from J; bases unmatched to any gene: 12. DNA of the CDR3: TGTGCCAGCAGTTACGGGCCCGGACAGGGGGCAAATGAGCAGTACTTC. Its protein is CASSYGPGQGANEQYF.

Many counts were recorded for this clonotype. This rearrangement joins TRBV10-3 to TRBJ1-3, with D tentatively TRBD1 (6 bases). V lost 8 bases, J lost 6 bases, and 17 bases lay in between. Germline CDR1 reads ENHRY; CDR2 reads SYGVKD. The CDR3 has 14 amino acids. CDR3 DNA: TGTGCCATCGGTAAACAGGGTGTGGTAAACACCATATATTTT. It is translated as CAIGKQGVVNTIYF.

There are many counts of this clonotype. The chain uses TRBV5-1 and TRBJ2-2; D could derive from TRBD1 or TRBD2 (5 bases each). Trimming shortened V by 4 bases and J by 2 bases, and 9 bases separated the two germline ends. Germline V gives CDR1 SGHRS, CDR2 YFSETQ. This CDR3 is built from 14 residues. In DNA, the CDR3 is TGCGCCAGCAGCACCGGGGCTAACACCGGGGAGCTGTTTTTT. Protein product: CASSTGANTGELFF.